The 15 T cell receptor beta chains below were found in one sample sequenced in a study of multiple sclerosis patients with progressive multifocal leukoencephalopathy. Using immunoSEQ multiplex PCR, the repertoire was profiled, and TCRdb retains in-frame clones only, with some absent. The top ten hold about 5.7% of the sample, which has 31,000 or so clones, approximately 90% seen once. Time point denoted: time of PML onset. Here the sequenced sample was PBMCs, taken from a patient treated with natalizumab. The origin of the receptors is a middle-aged woman with progressive multifocal leukoencephalopathy.

This clone was recorded only once. The rearrangement joins TRBV5-4 to TRBJ2-1, with 7 nucleotides matching TRBD2. V lost 6 bases, J lost 3 bases, and 9 bases stayed unmatched. CDR3 size: 15 residues. Germline-derived CDR1 and CDR2 are SGHNT and YYREEE (reference sequence). CDR3 amino acids: CASNPTGRIYNEQFF. The CDR3 DNA is TGTGCCAGCAACCCCACCGGGAGGATCTACAATGAGCAGTTCTTC.

The CDR3 DNA is TGTGCCAGCAGTTTAATCCTAGCGGGAGTCTACGAGCAGTACTTC. Amino acids: CASSLILAGVYEQYF. The rearrangement links TRBV28 to TRBJ2-7; 10 nucleotides agree with TRBD2. The V gene's germline CDR1 is MDHEN and CDR2 SYDVKM. The trim removed 2 bases at V and 3 bases at J, leaving 4 bases unmatched. CDR3 length: 15 amino acids. Using reference TRBV28 and TRBJ2-7 for the parts outside the CDR3, the full variable domain is DVKVTQSSRYLVKRTGEKVFLECVQDMDHENMFWYRQDPGLGLRLIYFSYDVKMKEKGDIPEGYSVSREKKERFSLILESASTNQTSMYLCASSLILAGVYEQYFGPGTRLTVT.

This chain uses TRBV7-2 with TRBJ2-2; D is uncertain. The CDR3 totals 15 residues. The V gene lost 2 bases and the J gene lost 1 base, with 8 bases spanning the gap. Germline V CDR1 and CDR2: SGHTA, FQGNSA. Here the CDR3 reads CASSLSRLNTGELFF. CDR3 coding DNA: TGTGCCAGCAGCTTATCTAGACTGAACACCGGGGAGCTGTTTTTT. The whole variable domain, filled in from reference TRBV7-2 and TRBJ2-2, reads GAGVSQSPSNKVTEKGKDVELRCDPISGHTALYWYRQSLGQGLEFLIYFQGNSAPDKSGLPSDRFSAERTGGSVSTLTIQRTQQEDSAVYLCASSLSRLNTGELFFGEGSRLTVL.

The rearrangement joins TRBV5-6 to TRBJ1-5; 8 nucleotides agree with TRBD1. V lost 4 bases, J lost 6 bases, and 15 bases stayed unmatched. Germline CDR1 reads SGHDT; CDR2 reads YYEEEE. The CDR3 is 17 residues long. CDR3 region: CASSLTRGQGFGQPQHF. The CDR3 coding sequence is TGTGCCAGCAGCCTAACCCGAGGACAGGGATTTGGTCAGCCCCAGCATTTT. Looking up the rest from reference TRBV5-6 and TRBJ1-5 gives the full variable domain: DAGVTQSPTHLIKTRGQQVTLRCSPKSGHDTVSWYQQALGQGPQFIFQYYEEEERQRGNFPDRFSGHQFPNYSSELNVNALLLGDSALYLCASSLTRGQGFGQPQHFGDGTRLSIL.

The chain recombines TRBV7-2 with TRBJ2-2, with TRBD2 matching over 11 bases. V shed 1 base and J 5 bases; nucleotides not matched to a gene: 9. This CDR3 is 18 amino acids long. In germline, CDR1 is SGHTA, CDR2 FQGNSA. CDR3: CASSLEPLAGGGTGELFF. The CDR3 bases are TGTGCCAGCAGCTTAGAGCCCCTAGCGGGGGGCGGAACCGGGGAGCTGTTTTTT.

The V and J genes are TRBV6-1 and TRBJ1-1; D gene uncertain. V was cut by 6 bases and J by 2 bases, with 7 bases left in between. This CDR3 region has 12 residues. Looked up from germline, CDR1 is MNHNS and CDR2 is SASEGT. CDR3 sequence (DNA): TGTGCCAGCAGACCACCTAACACTGAAGCTTTCTTT. As protein: CASRPPNTEAFF.

This clone was counted once. The chain carries TRBV4-3 and TRBJ2-1; 13 nucleotides match TRBD2. The CDR3 has 17 residues. Per germline, CDR1 LGHNA and CDR2 YSLEER. Trimming took 3 bases from V and 7 from J; bases not matched to a gene: 9. The chain's CDR3 is CASSQSLRTSGGNEQFF. The CDR3 nucleotides read TGCGCCAGCAGCCAGTCTTTACGGACTAGCGGGGGTAATGAGCAGTTCTTC.

The chain joins TRBV6-1 to TRBJ2-5; weak D call: TRBD1 (6 bases). V lost 6 bases, J lost 6 bases, and 11 bases lay in between. There are 12 residues in the CDR3. Looked up from germline, CDR1 is MNHNS and CDR2 is SASEGT. CDR3 DNA: TGTGCCAGCAGCAACAGGGACAAGACCCAGTACTTC. Encoded protein: CASSNRDKTQYF.

This clone was picked up one time. This chain connects TRBV10-3 to TRBJ2-1, with D tentatively TRBD2 (5 bases). This CDR3 comprises 17 residues. CDR1 and CDR2 (germline): ENHRY, SYGVKD. The ends were cut back, 0 bases at V and 7 bases at J, with 19 bases in the middle. CDR3: CAISESGEGTARNEQFF. CDR3 nucleotide sequence: TGTGCCATCAGTGAGTCGGGCGAGGGCACCGCTCGGAATGAGCAGTTCTTC.

A few counts support this clone. J is TRBJ2-5 and V is TRBV7-2, with 9 bases identical to TRBD2. Losses at the gene ends were 1 base for V and 2 bases for J; bases not matched to a gene: 2. The CDR3 is made up of 15 amino acids. The germline CDR1 and CDR2 sequences are SGHTA and FQGNSA. The CDR3 bases are TGTGCCAGCAGCTTAGGCGGGGGGGGACAAGAGACCCAGTACTTC. Its protein is CASSLGGGGQETQYF. Based on the CDR3 plus reference TRBV7-2 and TRBJ2-5, the full variable domain is GAGVSQSPSNKVTEKGKDVELRCDPISGHTALYWYRQSLGQGLEFLIYFQGNSAPDKSGLPSDRFSAERTGGSVSTLTIQRTQQEDSAVYLCASSLGGGGQETQYFGPGTRLLVL.

The V call is TRBV28, the J call TRBJ1-1, with unresolved D. Germline V gives CDR1 MDHEN, CDR2 SYDVKM. The CDR3 loop spans 14 amino acids. The germline V and J ends were trimmed by 2 bases and 1 base, with 8 bases remaining between them. The CDR3 sequence: CASSLKRGNTEAFF. The CDR3, as DNA: TGTGCCAGCAGTTTAAAGCGGGGGAACACTGAAGCTTTCTTT.

This rearrangement joins TRBV28 to TRBJ1-4; D may be TRBD1 (6 bases). Deletions cut 6 bases from V and 3 bases from J, with 26 bases between. Germline loops: CDR1 MDHEN, CDR2 SYDVKM. CDR3 size: 19 residues. The CDR3 protein is CASSLGRTLGGWANEKLFF. CDR3 nucleotides: TGTGCCAGCAGCCTCGGTCGTACGTTGGGGGGCTGGGCTAATGAAAAACTGTTTTTT.

The sample holds one count of this clone. The chain couples TRBV30 to TRBJ1-5; D gene unclear. V was cut by 5 bases and J by 4 bases, with 15 bases left in between. CDR1 and CDR2 from the germline V gene are GTSNPN and SVGIG (reference sequence). The CDR3 totals 14 residues. The CDR3 bases are TGTGCCTGGTCATCCGGGATCTTTAATCAGCCCCAGCATTTT. It is translated as CAWSSGIFNQPQHF.

This chain connects TRBV4-3 to TRBJ2-4; no clear D gene. Germline V gene lookup returns CDR1 LGHNA and CDR2 YSLEER. V lost 0 bases to trimming and J lost 13 bases, with 13 bases between them. The CDR3 is made up of 13 amino acids. CDR3 sequence (DNA): TGCGCCAGCAGCCAAGAACGACAAGCGCTACAGTACTTC. This translates into CASSQERQALQYF.

The V gene is TRBV30, the J gene TRBJ2-1, with 9 bases that match TRBD1. The CDR3 is 14 residues long. V lost 5 bases to trimming and J lost 1 base; unmatched junction nucleotides: 3. CDR1 is GTSNPN and CDR2 is SVGIG in the germline V gene (reference sequence). The CDR3 is CAWQTGGSYNEQFF. CDR3 sequence (DNA): TGTGCCTGGCAGACAGGGGGGTCCTACAATGAGCAGTTCTTC. The full variable domain, completed using reference TRBV30 and TRBJ2-1, is SQTIHQWPATLVQPVGSPLSLECTVEGTSNPNLYWYRQAAGRGLQLLFYSVGIGQISSEVPQNLSASRPQDRQFILSSKKLLLSDSGFYLCAWQTGGSYNEQFFGPGTRLTVL.